A single sample is the source of the 21 T cell receptor beta chains below, sequenced in a study of identical twins. TCRdb analysed the 5' RACE reads with MiXCR anew, one entry per CDR3 protein. The table has about 470,000 distinct CDR3 sequences, more than 20% seen once. This sample also belongs to another study, concerning T cells expressing NK-cell markers.

Material for sequencing was CD4+ T cells sorted from blood. The receptors were gathered from a woman aged 18-29 years in good health.

In its sample, this clonotype was seen a few times. The V and J genes are TRBV20-1 and TRBJ2-5; D not resolved. The CDR3 runs to 11 residues. Germline V gene sequence: CDR1 DFQATT, CDR2 SNEGSKA (reference sequence). The V gene lost 6 bases and the J gene lost 1 base, with 6 bases spanning the gap. The CDR3 sequence is CSAYIQETQYF. CDR3 nucleotide sequence: TGCAGTGCCTACATCCAAGAGACCCAGTACTTC.

This clonotype came up a few times. The V gene is TRBV5-1, the J gene TRBJ2-1, with TRBD2 matching over 7 bases. CDR1 SGHRS and CDR2 YFSETQ come from the germline V gene. This CDR3 has 15 amino acids. The trim removed 4 bases at V and 8 bases at J, leaving 12 bases unmatched. This CDR3 is CASSGDWAGEDEQFF. CDR3 nucleotide sequence: TGCGCCAGCAGCGGGGACTGGGCGGGGGAGGATGAGCAGTTCTTC.

The chain links TRBV5-1 to TRBJ1-4, with D unclear. Germline lookup yields CDR1 SGHRS and CDR2 YFSETQ. CDR3 length: 14 residues. With 0 bases removed from V and 12 bases from J, the gap between germline ends came to 15 bases. CDR3 in amino acids: CASSLAASATELFF. The CDR3 coding sequence is TGCGCCAGCAGCTTGGCGGCCTCTGCAACGGAACTGTTTTTT.

This clonotype was seen more than once but under ten times. CDR3 sequence: CASTWKRRGSTNEKLFF. CDR3 DNA: TGTGCCAGCACTTGGAAAAGAAGGGGATCAACTAATGAAAAACTGTTTTTT. The chain carries TRBV12-3 or TRBV12-4 and TRBJ1-4, with D tentatively TRBD1 (5 bases). There are 17 residues in the CDR3. Between the trimmed V and J ends, which lost 7 bases and 0 bases, there was a span of 18 bases.

For the CDR3, the DNA is TGTGCCACCGATAGCTCAAAGTACAATGAGCAGTTCTTC. Translation: CATDSSKYNEQFF. The V gene is TRBV19, the J gene TRBJ2-1; D gene ambiguous. From germline, CDR1 is LNHDA and CDR2 SQIVND (reference sequence). The germline V and J ends were trimmed by 10 bases and 4 bases, with 14 bases remaining between them. The CDR3 length is 13 residues. Drawing the rest from reference TRBV19 and TRBJ2-1, the complete variable domain is DGGITQSPKYLFRKEGQNVTLSCEQNLNHDAMYWYRQDPGQGLRLIYYSQIVNDFQKGDIAEGYSVSREKKESFPLTVTSAQKNPTAFYLCATDSSKYNEQFFGPGTRLTVL.

The V call is TRBV20-1, the J call TRBJ2-3, with 12 bases identical to TRBD2. The germline gives CDR1 DFQATT, CDR2 SNEGSKA (reference sequence). J lost 7 bases, V lost 6 bases, and 8 bases had no gene match. The CDR3 spans 14 residues. The CDR3 protein is CSATTSGSANTQYF. Written as DNA, the CDR3 is TGCAGTGCAACGACTAGCGGGAGTGCCAATACGCAGTATTTT.

This clonotype occurred a few times. The CDR3 DNA reads as TGCAGTGCTAGTCGTGCAGATACGCAGTATTTT. Translated: CSASRADTQYF. V and J are TRBV20-1 and TRBJ2-3; no clear D. With 3 bases removed from V and 4 bases from J, the gap between germline ends came to 5 bases. The CDR3 loop spans 11 amino acids. Germline V gene lookup returns CDR1 DFQATT and CDR2 SNEGSKA (reference sequence).

The V gene is TRBV11-2, the J gene TRBJ2-4, with 9 bases that match TRBD2. There are 21 residues in the CDR3. Germline V gene sequence: CDR1 SGHAT, CDR2 FQNNGV. Germline trimming cut 1 base from V and 0 bases from J; bases unmatched to any gene: 16. CDR3 coding DNA: TGTGCCAGCAGCTTAGGCATTAGCGGGAGAGGGGGGGGATTAGCCAAAAACATTCAGTACTTC. This sequence encodes CASSLGISGRGGGLAKNIQYF.

This chain connects TRBV7-2 to TRBJ2-1; D is uncertain. V lost 3 bases and J lost 4, with 7 bases in between. Germline V gene lookup returns CDR1 SGHTA and CDR2 FQGNSA. This CDR3 is built from 13 residues. Written as DNA, the CDR3 is TGTGCCAGCAGCTTGGAACGGTACAATGAGCAGTTCTTC. It is translated as CASSLERYNEQFF. Filled out from reference TRBV7-2 and TRBJ2-1, the complete variable domain reads GAGVSQSPSNKVTEKGKDVELRCDPISGHTALYWYRQSLGQGLEFLIYFQGNSAPDKSGLPSDRFSAERTGGSVSTLTIQRTQQEDSAVYLCASSLERYNEQFFGPGTRLTVL.

This chain joins TRBV12-3 or TRBV12-4 and TRBJ2-3; 14 bases are shared with TRBD2. V lost 4 bases to trimming and J lost 0 bases; unmatched junction nucleotides: 0. This CDR3 spans 16 amino acids. Here the CDR3 reads CASSWTSGGSTDTQYF. CDR3 nucleotide sequence: TGTGCCAGCAGTTGGACTAGCGGGGGGAGCACAGATACGCAGTATTTT.

This clonotype appeared once. The CDR3 reads CASSLNSGTGNPTVQYF. CDR3 coding DNA: TGTGCCAGCTCACTAAACTCCGGGACAGGGAATCCTACGGTGCAGTACTTC. The chain employs TRBV18 and TRBJ2-7; 9 nucleotides match TRBD1. The CDR3 runs 17 residues. V gave up 4 bases and J gave up 9 bases; unmatched junction bases: 19. Germline V lookup: CDR1 KGHSH, CDR2 LQKENI.

The V call is TRBV7-3, the J call TRBJ2-7, with TRBD1 matching 11 bases. CDR1 SGHTA and CDR2 FQGTGA come from the germline V gene. CDR3 length equals 14 residues. V lost 5 bases to trimming and J lost 4 bases; unmatched junction nucleotides: 4. CDR3: CASSRDRGVYEQYF. The CDR3 DNA sequence: TGTGCCAGCAGCCGGGACAGGGGGGTGTACGAGCAGTACTTC.

The gene calls are TRBV3-1 and TRBJ2-3, with D unresolved. The germline gives CDR1 LGHDT, CDR2 YNNKEL (reference sequence). CDR3 size: 14 residues. Trimming took off 3 bases at V and 4 bases at J, with 11 bases between the two ends. The CDR3 protein is CASSHSPGADTQYF. CDR3 sequence (DNA): TGTGCCAGCAGCCACTCCCCTGGGGCAGATACGCAGTATTTT.

This clonotype appeared a few times. The chain has TRBV10-2 and TRBJ1-2; possible D gene TRBD1, 6 bases. V lost 0 bases, J lost 5 bases, and 19 bases lay in between. The CDR3 totals 17 residues. Germline V gene data show CDR1 as WSHSY and CDR2 as SAAADI. The CDR3 loop reads CASSESRWDTQAYGYTF. The DNA of the CDR3 is TGCGCCAGCAGTGAGTCGAGGTGGGACACCCAAGCTTATGGCTACACCTTC.

This clonotype was counted between two and nine times. The chain combines TRBV12-3 or TRBV12-4 with TRBJ1-5, with D perhaps TRBD1 (5 bases). The CDR3 extends over 12 amino acids. V was shortened by 7 bases and J by 6 bases, with 10 bases between the two germline ends. The CDR3 is CASTGGGQPQHF. DNA for the CDR3: TGTGCCAGCACCGGGGGGGGTCAGCCCCAGCATTTT.

This clonotype has a handful of counts. The V gene is TRBV20-1, the J gene TRBJ2-7; TRBD2 matches at 8 bases. This CDR3 region has 15 residues. The germline V gene has CDR1 DFQATT and CDR2 SNEGSKA (reference sequence). Losses at the gene ends were 1 base for V and 0 bases for J; bases not matched to a gene: 5. The CDR3 sequence is CSARVRGRSSYEQYF. CDR3 coding DNA: TGCAGTGCTAGAGTCCGCGGGAGGAGCTCCTACGAGCAGTACTTC.

The CDR3 coding sequence is TGTGCCAGCAGTGAATGGGGTGGGGAGGAATTCTACGAGCAGTACTTC. It encodes CASSEWGGEEFYEQYF. This chain connects TRBV25-1 to TRBJ2-7, with a possible D match to TRBD2 (6 bases). Trimming took 1 base from V and 3 from J, leaving 16 bases between them. The germline V gene encodes CDR1 MGHDK and CDR2 SYGVNS. The CDR3 sequence is 16 residues long.

This clonotype occurred a few times. This sequence joins TRBV5-6 and TRBJ2-7; TRBD2 is a possible D gene (6 bases). The CDR3 spans 15 residues. V was cut by 5 bases and J by 4 bases, with 19 bases left in between. Germline V gives CDR1 SGHDT, CDR2 YYEEEE. In DNA, the CDR3 is TGTGCCAGCAGTCGGCGGAGGGCCCTGCTTTACGAGCAGTACTTC. It yields the protein CASSRRRALLYEQYF.

This clonotype was seen ten or more times. The chain recombines TRBV12-3 or TRBV12-4 with TRBJ2-7; D gene uncertain. Trimming removed 2 bases at V and 3 bases at J, with 8 bases between. CDR3 length: 13 residues. CDR3 sequence reads: CASSLNQDYEQYF. DNA for the CDR3: TGTGCCAGCAGTTTAAATCAGGACTACGAGCAGTACTTC.

This clonotype was observed a few times. The chain employs TRBV20-1 and TRBJ1-2, with unresolved D. Looked up from germline, CDR1 is DFQATT and CDR2 is SNEGSKA (reference sequence). Trimming removed 7 bases from V and 5 bases from J, with 20 bases in between. This CDR3 has 14 amino acids. In nucleotides, the CDR3 is TGCAGTGTACACACGCCGGAGGGATCGTATGGCTACACCTTC. Amino acid sequence: CSVHTPEGSYGYTF.

This clonotype was counted a few times. V and J are TRBV5-1 and TRBJ2-7; 11 nucleotides line up with TRBD2. There are 19 residues in the CDR3. Trimming took 4 bases from V and 3 from J; bases not matched to a gene: 18. The germline gives CDR1 SGHRS, CDR2 YFSETQ. CDR3 protein: CASSGRTSGLLGGYYEQYF. Written as DNA, the CDR3 is TGCGCCAGCAGCGGGAGGACTAGCGGGCTTCTTGGCGGTTACTACGAGCAGTACTTC.